This T cell receptor beta chain is from a study of cytomegalovirus exposure and HLA in healthy donors. Findings of the study overall: TCR beta chains associated with HLA were, in a later analysis, more clonally expanded than equally common others. As was reported, the classifier diagnosed cytomegalovirus status with high specificity and sensitivity.

Germline V lookup: CDR1 SGHNT, CDR2 YENEEA. CDR3 length equals 16 residues. V shed 1 base and J shed 8 bases, with 18 bases lying between them. It was with 60 Vbeta and 13 Jbeta primers that the PCR ran. The method was immunoSEQ multiplex PCR; TCRdb's version includes in-frame clones alone and lacks a portion of them. The sample has about 140,000 clones; 80% are singletons. Remarks on this clone: Its antigen remains unknown.

Sequencing used PBMCs. The genes are TRBV11-3 and TRBJ1-3; TRBD1 might be the D (6 bases). The source of this sequence is a middle-aged man in good health and CMV-seronegative. For the CDR3, the DNA is TGTGCCAGCAGCTTAGGACTGGGACACATGGGGGACACCATATATTTT. Translation gives CASSLGLGHMGDTIYF.